The 16 T cell receptor beta chains in this list originate from one sample, sequenced in a study of OX40 agonist ivuxolimab in advanced cancers. The assay was immunoSEQ multiplex PCR, and TCRdb's table has in-frame clones only and misses some. The data hold roughly 62,000 clones, with 91% observed a single time. This specimen was CD4+ or CD8+ T cells sorted from blood, taken in a trial of the OX40 agonist ivuxolimab. The receptors here all came from an adult with an advanced solid tumor such as melanoma, head and neck, liver or kidney cancer.

The genes are TRBV2 and TRBJ2-7; 7 nucleotides align to TRBD2. V shed 1 base, J shed 3 bases, and the junction held 3 bases outside the gene matches. The V gene's germline CDR1 is SNHLY and CDR2 FYNNEI. The CDR3 spans 14 residues. The CDR3: CASSEGLADYEQYF. In DNA form, the CDR3 reads TGTGCCAGCAGTGAAGGGCTAGCGGACTACGAGCAGTACTTC.

This clone appeared once. V gene TRBV5-6 combines with J gene TRBJ2-3; no clear D. With 0 bases removed from V and 1 base from J, the gap between germline ends came to 6 bases. The CDR3 is 14 amino acids. The germline CDR1 and CDR2 sequences are SGHDT and YYEEEE. CDR3 protein: CASSLAAGTDTQYF. DNA for the CDR3: TGTGCCAGCAGCTTGGCCGCAGGCACAGATACGCAGTATTTT.

This chain joins TRBV7-9 and TRBJ2-7, with D possibly matching TRBD1 (6 bases). The CDR3 runs 16 residues. CDR1 SEHNR and CDR2 FQNEAQ come from the germline V gene (reference sequence). V dropped 8 bases and J dropped 0 bases, with 20 bases sitting between them. This CDR3 reads CASQPGDKASSYEQYF. CDR3 sequence (DNA): TGTGCCAGCCAGCCTGGGGACAAAGCTAGCTCCTACGAGCAGTACTTC.

The genes are TRBV4-2 and TRBJ2-1; D is uncertain. Germline V gene sequence: CDR1 LGHNA, CDR2 YNFKEQ. The CDR3 spans 12 residues. The V and J ends lost 1 base and 5 bases respectively, with 3 bases between them. The CDR3 here is CASSQGNNEQFF. The CDR3 DNA sequence: TGTGCCAGCAGCCAAGGAAACAATGAGCAGTTCTTC.

The gene calls are TRBV27 and TRBJ2-7; a weak D match, TRBD2 (5 bases). CDR3 length: 13 amino acids. Germline lookup yields CDR1 MNHEY and CDR2 SMNVEV (reference sequence). V was cut by 6 bases and J by 4 bases, with 13 bases left in between. The CDR3 loop is CASSPAREYEQYF. CDR3 sequence (DNA): TGTGCCAGCAGCCCAGCCCGGGAATACGAGCAGTACTTC.

This chain links TRBV29-1 with TRBJ2-5, with TRBD2 identical over 8 bases. In germline, CDR1 is SQVTM, CDR2 ANQGSEA. The V gene end was trimmed by 6 bases and the J gene end by 4 bases; junction bases not matched to a gene: 4. The CDR3 totals 12 residues. This CDR3 is CSVPGGAETQYF. The CDR3 bases are TGCAGCGTCCCCGGGGGGGCAGAGACCCAGTACTTC.

The V call is TRBV6-1, the J call TRBJ2-6, with D possibly being TRBD1 (6 bases). V lost 6 bases and J lost 3, with 9 bases in between. CDR3 length: 14 amino acids. Germline V gives CDR1 MNHNS, CDR2 SASEGT. Written as DNA, the CDR3 is TGTGCCAGCAGACCAGGGGTTGGGGCCAACGTCCTGACTTTC. It encodes CASRPGVGANVLTF.

V and J are TRBV5-1 and TRBJ2-7; D is perhaps TRBD2 (6 bases). This CDR3 contains 11 residues. Trimming left V 2 bases short and J 7 bases short, with 7 bases between. Germline CDR1 is SGHRS and CDR2 is YFSETQ. DNA for the CDR3: TGCGCCAGCAGCTTTGGGGGGGAGCAGTACTTC. Its protein is CASSFGGEQYF.

The chain joins TRBV27 to TRBJ2-1; possible D gene TRBD2, 5 bases. V was shortened by 6 bases and J by 4 bases, with 10 bases between the two germline ends. Germline assignment: CDR1 MNHEY and CDR2 SMNVEV (reference sequence). The CDR3 has 13 residues. The CDR3 DNA sequence: TGTGCCAGCAGAACGGGGTATTACAATGAGCAGTTCTTC. Amino acid sequence: CASRTGYYNEQFF.

This chain links TRBV10-2 with TRBJ2-3; TRBD2 matches 8 bases. Germline V CDR1 and CDR2: WSHSY, SAAADI. Trimming removed 6 bases from V and 4 bases from J; junction bases left unmatched: 6. CDR3 length: 14 residues. CDR3 loop: CASSLGTRADTQYF. The CDR3 nucleotides read TGCGCCAGCAGCCTGGGGACTAGGGCAGATACGCAGTATTTT.

V gene TRBV5-6 combines with J gene TRBJ2-3; no clear D. Germline loops: CDR1 SGHDT, CDR2 YYEEEE. CDR3 length: 15 residues. V was pared by 2 bases and J by 0 bases, with 10 bases between. The CDR3 protein is CASSFAEYSTDTQYF. CDR3 coding DNA: TGTGCCAGCAGCTTTGCTGAGTATAGCACAGATACGCAGTATTTT.

The rearrangement uses TRBV19 and TRBJ2-7; D is perhaps TRBD1 or TRBD2 (6 bases each). Trimming stripped 8 bases from V and 5 bases from J, with 10 bases between. Per germline, CDR1 LNHDA and CDR2 SQIVND (reference sequence). This CDR3 contains 11 residues. CDR3 in amino acids: CASGGGNEQYF. The CDR3 nucleotides read TGTGCCAGTGGAGGGGGAAACGAGCAGTACTTC.

The chain combines TRBV5-4 with TRBJ2-5; the match to TRBD2 covers 8 bases. The DNA end lines up better with TRBJ2-7; the J call may be wrong. This CDR3 has 14 residues. The germline V gene encodes CDR1 SGHNT and CDR2 YYREEE (reference sequence). CDR3 protein: CASSLAGRANEQYF. CDR3 DNA: TGTGCCAGCAGCTTGGCCGGGAGGGCAAACGAGCAGTACTTC.

V is TRBV6-5 and J is TRBJ2-5; D possibly corresponds to TRBD2 (7 bases). The germline CDR1 and CDR2 sequences are MNHEY and SVGAGI. V lost 2 bases and J lost 1, with 11 bases in between. CDR3 length: 15 amino acids. The CDR3 here is CASSYGGGLQETQYF. The CDR3 DNA is TGTGCCAGCAGTTACGGGGGGGGCCTCCAAGAGACCCAGTACTTC.

This chain connects TRBV7-3 to TRBJ2-1, with 7 positions matching TRBD1. The CDR3 is 15 residues long. V lost 0 bases, J lost 3 bases, and 2 bases stayed unmatched. Per the germline V gene, CDR1 is SGHTA and CDR2 is FQGTGA. This chain's CDR3 is CASSLTGGNYNEQFF. CDR3 nucleotides: TGTGCCAGCAGCTTAACAGGGGGCAACTACAATGAGCAGTTCTTC.

The CDR3 DNA follows: TGTGCCAGCAGTTCGCGACAGGGGGCCCACTCCTACGAGCAGTACTTC. Translation: CASSSRQGAHSYEQYF. The rearrangement links TRBV6-6 to TRBJ2-7; 10 bases match TRBD1. J was trimmed by 0 bases and V by 4 bases; bases with no gene match: 6. The germline V gene has CDR1 MNHNY and CDR2 SVGAGI (reference sequence). CDR3 size: 16 residues.